This is a list of T cell receptor beta chains from one sample in a study of T-cell reconstitution after alpha-beta-depleted transplantation in children. A single record per CDR3 protein comes from TCRdb applying MiXCR to the PCR reads. The table shows fewer than 120,000 distinct CDR3 sequences, with 10% to 13% occurring only once. Sequences were derived from PBMCs from the stem cell graft donor, sampled from the stem cell graft. The receptors stem from a human donor who donated a stem cell graft to a child with acute lymphoblastic leukemia. Each CDR3 is given with its conserved first and last residue. The order of the fields is D gene, J gene, clone size, V gene, CDR3 DNA, CDR3 protein. A D gene is named only where the DNA matches it firmly. A row's size may be missing; if present it is once, few, many or a size class.

d_gene: TRBD2
j_gene: TRBJ2-3
abundance: many
v_gene: TRBV7-2
CDR3nt: TGTGCCAGCAGGCGGGGGGATACGCAGTATTTT
CDR3aa: CASRRGDTQYF

d_gene: TRBD1
j_gene: TRBJ1-5
abundance: many
v_gene: TRBV5-6
CDR3nt: TGTGCCAGCAGCTTGACTACAGGGGGAGGCGAGCATCAGCCCCAGCATTTT
CDR3aa: CASSLTTGGGEHQPQHF

d_gene: -
j_gene: TRBJ2-7
abundance: many
v_gene: TRBV4-3
CDR3nt: TGCGCCAGCAGCCAAGATTCGGCAGGGGGACTTAGCTCCTACGAGCAGTACTTC
CDR3aa: CASSQDSAGGLSSYEQYF

d_gene: TRBD2
j_gene: TRBJ2-5
abundance: many
v_gene: TRBV12-3/TRBV12-4
CDR3nt: TGTGCCAGCAGTTCCGGGACTAGCTCCCCGACCCAGTACTTC
CDR3aa: CASSSGTSSPTQYF

d_gene: -
j_gene: TRBJ2-5
abundance: many
v_gene: TRBV12-5
CDR3nt: TGTGCTAGTGGTTTGGAGGGCGGGCGAGAGACCCAGTACTTC
CDR3aa: CASGLEGGRETQYF

d_gene: TRBD2
j_gene: TRBJ2-2
abundance: many
v_gene: TRBV29-1
CDR3nt: TGCAGCGTTCGTGGGACTAGCGCAGCCACGGGGGAGCTGTTTTTT
CDR3aa: CSVRGTSAATGELFF

d_gene: -
j_gene: TRBJ2-1
abundance: many
v_gene: TRBV20-1
CDR3nt: TGCAGTAATAAGATTATGGGGAAGCACGGCAATGAGCAGTTCTTC
CDR3aa: CSNKIMGKHGNEQFF

d_gene: TRBD2
j_gene: TRBJ2-3
abundance: many
v_gene: TRBV28
CDR3nt: TGTGCCAGCAGCCTAGCGGGAGACACAGATACGCAGTATTTT
CDR3aa: CASSLAGDTDTQYF

d_gene: -
j_gene: TRBJ2-1
abundance: many
v_gene: TRBV7-2
CDR3nt: TGTGCCAGCAGCTCGGACGGTGTAAGGCAGTTCTTC
CDR3aa: CASSSDGVRQFF

d_gene: TRBD2
j_gene: TRBJ2-1
abundance: many
v_gene: TRBV12-3/TRBV12-4
CDR3nt: TGTGCCAGCAGTCGGACTAGCGGGACGCACTACAATGAGCAGTTCTTC
CDR3aa: CASSRTSGTHYNEQFF

d_gene: TRBD2
j_gene: TRBJ2-3
abundance: many
v_gene: TRBV6-2/TRBV6-3
CDR3nt: TGTGCCAGCAGGCCACTAGCGGGGGGGCCGGATACGCAGTATTTT
CDR3aa: CASRPLAGGPDTQYF

d_gene: -
j_gene: TRBJ2-2
abundance: -
v_gene: TRBV23-1
CDR3nt: TGCGCCAGCAGTTCTAGGACCTCTCCGGGCACCGGGGAGCTGTTTTTT
CDR3aa: CASSSRTSPGTGELFF

d_gene: TRBD1
j_gene: TRBJ1-3
abundance: -
v_gene: TRBV7-9
CDR3nt: TGTGCCAGCAGCTTCAAGACAGGGAATGGAAACACCATATATTTT
CDR3aa: CASSFKTGNGNTIYF

d_gene: -
j_gene: TRBJ2-7
abundance: many
v_gene: TRBV7-2
CDR3nt: TGTGCCAGCAGCTTCACCGGGACCGCCTACGAGCAGTACTTC
CDR3aa: CASSFTGTAYEQYF

d_gene: TRBD1
j_gene: TRBJ2-3
abundance: many
v_gene: TRBV29-1
CDR3nt: TGCAGCGTTGTCGGACAGGGATTAGATACGCAGTATTTT
CDR3aa: CSVVGQGLDTQYF

d_gene: -
j_gene: TRBJ1-6
abundance: many
v_gene: TRBV10-2
CDR3nt: TGCGCCAGCAGTGAAAGTCCCGTCAACATTCTCCTCCACTTT
CDR3aa: CASSESPVNILLHF

d_gene: TRBD2
j_gene: TRBJ2-5
abundance: many
v_gene: TRBV6-2/TRBV6-3
CDR3nt: TGTGCCAGCAGTCCCAGCGGGGGCCTCCAAGAGACCCAGTACTTC
CDR3aa: CASSPSGGLQETQYF

d_gene: TRBD2
j_gene: TRBJ2-7
abundance: many
v_gene: TRBV27
CDR3nt: TGTGCCAGCAAGAAGCGGGAGACCGCCTACGAGCAGTACTTC
CDR3aa: CASKKRETAYEQYF

d_gene: -
j_gene: TRBJ2-7
abundance: many
v_gene: TRBV5-1
CDR3nt: TGCGCCAGCAGTTACACCGGGAACTACGAGCAGTACTTC
CDR3aa: CASSYTGNYEQYF

d_gene: TRBD2
j_gene: TRBJ2-2
abundance: many
v_gene: TRBV28
CDR3nt: TGTGCCAGCAGTTCCCCGCGAGCGGGAGGCCGTAGGGCCGGGGAGCTGTTTTTT
CDR3aa: CASSSPRAGGRRAGELFF

d_gene: -
j_gene: TRBJ1-5
abundance: many
v_gene: TRBV7-2
CDR3nt: TGTGCCAGCAGCCTCGGTCGCAATCAGCCCCAGCATTTT
CDR3aa: CASSLGRNQPQHF

d_gene: -
j_gene: TRBJ2-5
abundance: many
v_gene: TRBV29-1
CDR3nt: TGCAGCGCTTGGGGCGGAATCCAAGAGACCCAGTACTTC
CDR3aa: CSAWGGIQETQYF

d_gene: -
j_gene: TRBJ2-3
abundance: many
v_gene: TRBV18
CDR3nt: TGTGCCAGCTCAAATCAGGACAGTAGCACAGATACGCAGTATTTT
CDR3aa: CASSNQDSSTDTQYF

d_gene: TRBD1
j_gene: TRBJ1-1
abundance: many
v_gene: TRBV6-2/TRBV6-3
CDR3nt: TGTGCCACCGAGAAAGGGGGCGAGACTGAAGCTTTCTTT
CDR3aa: CATEKGGETEAFF

d_gene: -
j_gene: TRBJ2-7
abundance: many
v_gene: TRBV20-1
CDR3nt: TGCAGTGCTACCCGGTTACGGGCTTACGAGCAGTACTTC
CDR3aa: CSATRLRAYEQYF

d_gene: -
j_gene: TRBJ1-1
abundance: -
v_gene: TRBV6-1
CDR3nt: TGTGCCATCAAACCGACGGGTCGAACTGAAGCTTTCTTT
CDR3aa: CAIKPTGRTEAFF

d_gene: TRBD1
j_gene: TRBJ1-5
abundance: -
v_gene: TRBV6-1
CDR3nt: TGTGCCAGCATCCCCTCAGACAGGGGAGACAATCAGCCCCAGCATTTT
CDR3aa: CASIPSDRGDNQPQHF

d_gene: -
j_gene: TRBJ2-5
abundance: many
v_gene: TRBV7-9
CDR3nt: TGTGCCAGCAGCTTAGGTAGCCTCTCCCAAGAGACCCAGTACTTC
CDR3aa: CASSLGSLSQETQYF

d_gene: TRBD1
j_gene: TRBJ2-1
abundance: many
v_gene: TRBV5-5
CDR3nt: TGTGCCAGCAGCCACGGACAGGGAGGAATCAATGAGCAGTTCTTC
CDR3aa: CASSHGQGGINEQFF